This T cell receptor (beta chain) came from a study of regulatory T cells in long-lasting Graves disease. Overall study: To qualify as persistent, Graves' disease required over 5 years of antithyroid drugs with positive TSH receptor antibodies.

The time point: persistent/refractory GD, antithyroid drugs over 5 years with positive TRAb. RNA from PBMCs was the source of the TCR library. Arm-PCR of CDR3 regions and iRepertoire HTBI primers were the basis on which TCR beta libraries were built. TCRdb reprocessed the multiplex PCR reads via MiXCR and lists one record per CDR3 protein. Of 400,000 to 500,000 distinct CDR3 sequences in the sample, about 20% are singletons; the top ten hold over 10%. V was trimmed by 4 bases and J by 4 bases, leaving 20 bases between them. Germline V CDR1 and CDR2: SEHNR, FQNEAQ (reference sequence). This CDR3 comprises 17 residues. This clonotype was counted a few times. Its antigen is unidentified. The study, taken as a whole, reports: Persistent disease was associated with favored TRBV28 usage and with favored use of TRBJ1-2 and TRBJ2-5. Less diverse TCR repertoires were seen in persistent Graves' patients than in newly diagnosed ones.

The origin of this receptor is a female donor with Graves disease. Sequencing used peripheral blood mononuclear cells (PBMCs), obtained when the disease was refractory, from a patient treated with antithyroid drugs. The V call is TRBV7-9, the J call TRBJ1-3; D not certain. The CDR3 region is CASSSWTSEFLGNTIYF. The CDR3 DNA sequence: TGTGCCAGCAGCTCATGGACCTCGGAGTTCTTAGGAAACACCATATATTTT. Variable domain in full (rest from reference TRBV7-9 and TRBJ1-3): DTGVSQNPRHKITKRGQNVTFRCDPISEHNRLYWYRQTLGQGPEFLTYFQNEAQLEKSRLLSDRFSAERPKGSFSTLEIQRTEQGDSAMYLCASSSWTSEFLGNTIYFGEGSWLTVV.